These 30 T cell receptor beta chains came from one sample sequenced in a study of blood T cell repertoires in COVID-19. Repertoires were generated with immunoSEQ multiplex PCR, while TCRdb's copy carries only in-frame clones and drops some. The sample lists roughly 670,000 clones, about nine tenths occurring once. What was sequenced was peripheral blood. Receptors originate from a young woman with acute or convalescent COVID-19.

This chain joins TRBV25-1 and TRBJ1-1; 10 bases match TRBD1. Germline CDR1 reads MGHDK; CDR2 reads SYGVNS. After removal of 2 bases from V and 4 bases from J, the junction contained 7 bases not matched to a gene. The CDR3 contains 16 residues. The CDR3 DNA follows: TGTGCCAGCAGTGAAACCTGGACAGGGGGTTTCACTGAAGCTTTCTTT. Amino acids: CASSETWTGGFTEAFF. Full variable domain (rest looked up from reference TRBV25-1 and TRBJ1-1): EADIYQTPRYLVIGTGKKITLECSQTMGHDKMYWYQQDPGMELHLIHYSYGVNSTEKGDLSSESTVSRIRTEHFPLTLESARPSHTSQYLCASSETWTGGFTEAFFGQGTRLTVV.

The rearrangement joins TRBV3-1 (or the pseudogene TRBV3-2) to TRBJ2-1, with 11 bases identical to TRBD1. CDR1 LGHDT and CDR2 YNNKEL come from the germline V gene (reference sequence). The J segment lost 5 bases and the V segment lost 3 bases, leaving 6 bases of the junction unmatched. CDR3 length: 16 residues. The CDR3: CASSHPGTGGDNEQFF. In DNA, the CDR3 is TGTGCCAGCAGCCACCCAGGGACAGGGGGGGACAATGAGCAGTTCTTC.

The chain combines TRBV4-3 with TRBJ2-7; TRBD2 matches at 7 bases. The CDR3 loop spans 13 amino acids. Germline trimming cut 5 bases from V and 7 bases from J; bases unmatched to any gene: 8. The germline V gene encodes CDR1 LGHNA and CDR2 YSLEER. This CDR3 reads CASSRLASGEQYF. CDR3 DNA sequence: TGCGCCAGCAGCAGACTAGCATCGGGGGAGCAGTACTTC.

J is TRBJ1-1 and V is TRBV23-1; a possible D gene is TRBD1 (5 bases). TRBV23-1 is treated as an ORF (open reading frame) with a function not yet certain. This CDR3 region has 15 residues. Trimming removed 1 base from V and 1 base from J, with 10 bases in between. The CDR3 here is CASSQFGTWNTEAFF. CDR3 DNA: TGCGCCAGCAGTCAATTCGGGACTTGGAACACTGAAGCTTTCTTT.

The gene calls are TRBV2 and TRBJ1-4; perhaps TRBD1 as D (5 bases). In germline, CDR1 is SNHLY, CDR2 FYNNEI. The CDR3 runs to 15 residues. Between the trimmed V and J ends, which lost 1 base and 7 bases, there was a span of 13 bases. The CDR3 sequence is CASSEGWAGREKLFF. CDR3 nucleotides: TGTGCCAGCAGTGAAGGGTGGGCGGGGCGTGAAAAACTGTTTTTT.

The chain carries TRBV4-3 and TRBJ2-3; D is undetermined. Germline V lookup: CDR1 LGHNA, CDR2 YSLEER. The CDR3 sequence is 15 residues long. With 1 base removed from V and 3 bases from J, the gap between germline ends came to 11 bases. Here the CDR3 reads CASSQGPSRTDTQYF. CDR3 DNA sequence: TGCGCCAGCAGCCAAGGGCCTTCGAGGACAGATACGCAGTATTTT.

The chain combines TRBV25-1 with TRBJ1-6; 7 nucleotides match TRBD1. Germline CDR1 reads MGHDK; CDR2 reads SYGVNS. The CDR3 has 14 residues. The junction had 4 bases not matched to a gene; V was cut back by 7 bases and J by 4 bases. The CDR3 is CASTRDSYNSPLHF. DNA for the CDR3: TGTGCCAGCACCCGGGACAGTTATAATTCACCCCTCCACTTT. Full variable domain (missing parts from reference TRBV25-1 and TRBJ1-6): EADIYQTPRYLVIGTGKKITLECSQTMGHDKMYWYQQDPGMELHLIHYSYGVNSTEKGDLSSESTVSRIRTEHFPLTLESARPSHTSQYLCASTRDSYNSPLHFGNGTRLTVT.

The gene calls are TRBV6-1 and TRBJ2-7; 8 bases match TRBD1. Per germline, CDR1 MNHNS and CDR2 SASEGT. This CDR3 is 15 amino acids long. V gave up 2 bases and J gave up 1 base; unmatched junction bases: 4. DNA of the CDR3: TGTGCCAGCAGTGAACAACAGGGGGATTCCTACGAGCAGTACTTC. It encodes CASSEQQGDSYEQYF.

V gene TRBV3-1 (or the pseudogene TRBV3-2) combines with J gene TRBJ2-7; 9 bases are a match to TRBD1. The CDR3 contains 15 residues. Per the germline V gene, CDR1 is LGHDT and CDR2 is YNNKEL (reference sequence). V shed 1 base, J shed 4 bases, and the junction held 5 bases outside the gene matches. As DNA, the CDR3 is TGTGCCAGCAGCCAAGTTTCGGACAGGGGATACGAGCAGTACTTC. Encoded protein: CASSQVSDRGYEQYF.

This clone was seen once. The J gene is TRBJ1-3, the V gene TRBV21-1. TRBV21-1 is a pseudogene locus. The CDR3 extends over 13 amino acids. The DNA for the CDR3 is TGTGCCAGCAGCCCCGAAGGGACCACTAGCAGTTATTTT. Translation gives CASSPEGTTSSYF.

About this clone: Other DNA sequences of this sample code for an identical CDR3. This sequence joins TRBV4-1 and TRBJ2-5, with D unclear. Germline V gene lookup returns CDR1 MGHRA and CDR2 YSYEKL. Trimming stripped 1 base from V and 2 bases from J, with 5 bases between. CDR3 length: 13 amino acids. The CDR3: CASSQGLQETQYF. The CDR3, as DNA: TGCGCCAGCAGCCAAGGGCTTCAAGAGACCCAGTACTTC.

This clone has ten or more counts. The chain uses TRBV6-5 and TRBJ1-2; 9 positions agree with TRBD1. Germline CDR1 is MNHEY and CDR2 is SVGAGI. The CDR3 runs to 16 residues. V gave up 0 bases and J gave up 4 bases; unmatched junction bases: 6. The CDR3 sequence is CASSYSRTGGSYGYTF. The DNA of the CDR3 is TGTGCCAGCAGTTACTCAAGAACAGGGGGCAGCTATGGCTACACCTTC.

The genes are TRBV21-1 and TRBJ1-1. TRBV21-1 is shown as a pseudogene. CDR3 length equals 16 residues. The DNA for the CDR3 is TGTGCCAGCAGGAAAGGGTCTAGGGAGGTGAACACTGAAGCTTTCTTT. Translating it yields CASRKGSREVNTEAFF.

This CDR3 reads CASSLPQDREGFYGYTF. The CDR3 DNA is TGTGCCAGCAGCTTGCCCCAGGACAGGGAAGGGTTCTATGGCTACACCTTC. The chain uses TRBV5-6 and TRBJ1-2; 8 bases are shared with TRBD1. The CDR3 runs 17 residues. The ends lost 1 base at V and 4 bases at J; junction bases unmatched: 12. Germline loops: CDR1 SGHDT, CDR2 YYEEEE.

This chain connects TRBV6-5 to TRBJ1-1; D uncertain. V lost 6 bases and J lost 6, with 11 bases in between. This CDR3 has 12 residues. Germline V CDR1 and CDR2: MNHEY, SVGAGI. CDR3 bases: TGTGCCAGCAGGACTCTTATGGCTGAAGCTTTCTTT. It yields the protein CASRTLMAEAFF.

The chain couples TRBV6-5 to TRBJ1-5; D unclear. Germline-derived CDR1 and CDR2 are MNHEY and SVGAGI. This CDR3 region has 13 residues. V lost 6 bases to trimming and J lost 5 bases, with 11 bases between them. The DNA of the CDR3 is TGTGCCAGCAGCCCCGGCGGGCATCAGCCCCAGCATTTT. It codes for CASSPGGHQPQHF.

This chain connects TRBV19 to TRBJ1-1; D is unresolved. In germline, CDR1 is LNHDA, CDR2 SQIVND (reference sequence). The length of the CDR3 is 13 residues. V was pared by 6 bases and J by 5 bases, with 13 bases between. The CDR3 here is CASSSFDRTEAFF. The CDR3 region has the DNA TGTGCCAGTAGCTCTTTCGATCGGACTGAAGCTTTCTTT.

The chain joins TRBV7-2 to TRBJ1-1, with D unresolved. The CDR3 has 14 residues. Germline CDR1 SGHTA, CDR2 FQGNSA. V lost 10 bases and J 1 base, leaving 16 bases between the germline ends. The CDR3, as DNA: TGTGCCACCCGGAGGGATGCCGGGAACACTGAAGCTTTCTTT. This codes for CATRRDAGNTEAFF.

This chain joins TRBV6-5 and TRBJ1-2; unclear D gene. Trimming cost V 0 bases and J 4 bases, with 15 bases left between them. Germline assignment: CDR1 MNHEY and CDR2 SVGAGI. There are 16 residues in the CDR3. The CDR3 DNA sequence: TGTGCCAGCAGTTACTCACCCAGGCGAAACAGCTATGGCTACACCTTC. It translates to CASSYSPRRNSYGYTF.

This clone was observed once. The J gene is TRBJ2-7, the V gene TRBV19; the D gene is possibly TRBD2 (5 bases). The ends were cut back, 3 bases at V and 1 base at J, with 7 bases in the middle. Germline assignment: CDR1 LNHDA and CDR2 SQIVND (reference sequence). The CDR3 consists of 13 residues. The CDR3 nucleotides read TGTGCCAGTAGTATTGAGGGATCCTACGAGCAGTACTTC. This codes for CASSIEGSYEQYF.

This clone appeared a single time. J is TRBJ1-5 and V is TRBV6-2 or TRBV6-3; maybe TRBD1 (5 bases). The CDR3 totals 19 residues. CDR1 and CDR2 (germline): MNHEY, SVGEGT. The V end lost 2 bases, the J end lost 1 base, and 21 bases lay between the germline ends. CDR3 DNA: TGTGCCAGCAGTTACCGGACACTCTTTCGGTATATCAGCAATCAGCCCCAGCATTTT. Protein sequence: CASSYRTLFRYISNQPQHF.

The V gene is TRBV11-2, the J gene TRBJ1-1, with D possibly matching TRBD1 (5 bases). This CDR3 contains 14 residues. V was shortened by 5 bases and J by 2 bases, with 12 bases between the two germline ends. In germline, CDR1 is SGHAT, CDR2 FQNNGV. CDR3 protein: CASSPWGENTEAFF. CDR3 bases: TGTGCCAGCAGCCCGTGGGGGGAAAACACTGAAGCTTTCTTT.

This chain links TRBV5-5 with TRBJ2-3; D may be TRBD1 (5 bases). CDR3 size: 14 residues. Per the germline V gene, CDR1 is SGHKS and CDR2 is YYEKEE (reference sequence). V shed 0 bases and J shed 3 bases, with 8 bases lying between them. CDR3 DNA sequence: TGTGCCAGCAGCTTGGGCCCAGGGACAGATACGCAGTATTTT. Translation: CASSLGPGTDTQYF.

The CDR3, as DNA: TGCGCCAGCAGCTTGTCCCGACTGACTGGCTCCTACAATGAGCAGTTCTTC. Its translation: CASSLSRLTGSYNEQFF. The chain couples TRBV5-1 to TRBJ2-1; D uncertain. The CDR3 runs to 17 residues. Germline assignment: CDR1 SGHRS and CDR2 YFSETQ. V was trimmed by 1 base and J by 0 bases, leaving 14 bases between them.

The CDR3 reads CASSQDSYSNQPQHF. CDR3 bases: TGTGCCAGCAGCCAGGACAGTTATAGCAATCAGCCCCAGCATTTT. The genes are TRBV5-8 and TRBJ1-5; the D gene is possibly TRBD1 (6 bases). CDR3 length: 15 amino acids. Trimming stripped 4 bases from V and 0 bases from J, with 11 bases between. Looked up from germline, CDR1 is SGHTS and CDR2 is YDEGEE.

CDR3 sequence (DNA): TGTGCCAGCAGCTTCGGGGTAGCCAAAAACATTCAGTACTTC. Residues: CASSFGVAKNIQYF. This chain links TRBV7-2 with TRBJ2-4, with TRBD2 as a possible D gene (5 bases). This CDR3 has 14 amino acids. CDR1 is SGHTA, CDR2 FQGNSA, per germline. The V end lost 3 bases, the J end lost 0 bases, and 6 bases lay between the germline ends.

V is TRBV6-2 or TRBV6-3 and J is TRBJ2-7; 9 bases line up with TRBD1. Germline V gives CDR1 MNHEY, CDR2 SVGEGT. This CDR3 spans 14 amino acids. V trimming: 0 bases; J trimming: 6 bases; junction bases outside the gene matches: 3. The CDR3 sequence: CASSYSQGAFEQYF. The CDR3 nucleotides read TGTGCCAGCAGTTACTCACAGGGGGCTTTCGAGCAGTACTTC.

The chain is built from TRBV24-1 and TRBJ2-5, with D possibly matching TRBD1 (5 bases). The V gene lost 0 bases and the J gene lost 5 bases, with 9 bases spanning the gap. Germline values: CDR1 KGHDR, CDR2 SFDVKD. CDR3 size: 14 residues. DNA of the CDR3: TGTGCCACCAGTGATTTGCAGGGAATTGAGACCCAGTACTTC. This encodes CATSDLQGIETQYF.

The chain carries TRBV2 and TRBJ2-3, with 7 bases matching TRBD2. Germline lookup yields CDR1 SNHLY and CDR2 FYNNEI. This CDR3 comprises 15 residues. V gave up 4 bases and J gave up 0 bases; unmatched junction bases: 4. CDR3 nucleotide sequence: TGTGCCAGCAGTGTAGCAGCGGGGAGCACAGATACGCAGTATTTT. As protein: CASSVAAGSTDTQYF.

The chain couples TRBV29-1 to TRBJ2-7, with 10 positions matching TRBD1. Germline-derived CDR1 and CDR2 are SQVTM and ANQGSEA. V was pared by 5 bases and J by 3 bases, with 7 bases of the junction left unmatched. The CDR3 runs to 14 residues. The CDR3 sequence is CSVRDRGPLYEQYF. CDR3 in DNA: TGCAGCGTTCGAGACAGGGGGCCTCTCTACGAGCAGTACTTC.